The T cell receptor (beta chain) under discussion was sequenced for a study of tumor-infiltrating lymphocytes in localized non-small cell lung cancer. Here immunoSEQ multiplex PCR was the method, and the copy in TCRdb shows in-frame clones only, minus some. This table holds about 15,000 clones, roughly 76% found once. The CDR3 is made up of 14 amino acids. Germline V CDR1 and CDR2: MNHEY, SVGAGI. Trimming took 4 bases from V and 3 from J, leaving 11 bases between them. This clone came up once. This TCR came from a human donor with non-small cell lung cancer. Material: lung tumor tissue. The chain uses TRBV6-5 and TRBJ2-3; tentatively, D is TRBD2 (5 bases). The CDR3 bases are TGTGCCAGCAGTTTGAGGGTTGGGACAGATACGCAGTATTTT. Its translation: CASSLRVGTDTQYF.